These T cell receptor beta chains were read from a single sample in a study of cytomegalovirus exposure and HLA in healthy donors. Data came from immunoSEQ multiplex PCR; TCRdb stores just in-frame clones and leaves some out. The data show around 150,000 clones, with 60% to 80% seen just once and 2% to 2.5% held by the top ten. Material: PBMCs. These receptors were taken from a man aged 45-65 years in good health and CMV-seropositive. CDR3s include the opening cysteine and the closing phenylalanine or tryptophan. The order of the fields is D gene, V gene, clone size, J gene, CDR3 DNA, CDR3 protein. D genes are given only for firm matches. Not every row has a clone size; where given, it reads once, few, many or a size class.

NA	TRBV6-1	NA	TRBJ1-1	TGTGCCAGCAGGGAGAACAAGAACACTGAAGCTTTCTTT	CASRENKNTEAFF
TRBD1	TRBV7-9	NA	TRBJ1-2	TGTGCCAGCAGCCCCAGACAGGGGGCAGGGGCATATGGCTACACCTTC	CASSPRQGAGAYGYTF
NA	TRBV6-6	NA	TRBJ2-6	TGTGCCAGCAGCGGTGGGGCCAACGTCCTGACTTTC	CASSGGANVLTF
TRBD2	TRBV9	NA	TRBJ2-1	TGTGCCAGCAGCGTAGTTCCTAGCGGGGGGGCCTTCGTCAATGAGCAGTTCTTC	CASSVVPSGGAFVNEQFF
TRBD1	TRBV19	NA	TRBJ2-7	TGTGCCAGTAGTGCCGGGACAGGTATGGGGGAGCAGTACTTC	CASSAGTGMGEQYF
NA	TRBV5-4	NA	TRBJ1-1	TGTGCCAGCAGCTCCCGTGCCGGGGGAGACATGAACACTGAAGCTTTCTTT	CASSSRAGGDMNTEAFF
NA	TRBV25-1	NA	TRBJ2-5	TGTGCCAGCAGTGCCCTCAGGGGCAGGATAGGAGAGACCCAGTACTTC	CASSALRGRIGETQYF
NA	TRBV10-3	once	TRBJ2-7	TGTGCCATCAGTCCTTCAGGACAGCCCTACGAGCAGTACTTC	CAISPSGQPYEQYF
TRBD1	TRBV29-1	NA	TRBJ1-2	TGCAGCGTGGAAGACAGGGGCCTTTCCTGGGGCTACACCTTC	CSVEDRGLSWGYTF
NA	TRBV7-9	NA	TRBJ1-5	TGTGCCAGCAGCTTATATGCCGGTGGTCTCAATCAGCCCCAGCATTTT	CASSLYAGGLNQPQHF
NA	TRBV7-9	few	TRBJ2-7	TGTGCCAGCAGCCCCGGGTCCCCATTCAACCACGAGCAGTACTTC	CASSPGSPFNHEQYF
NA	TRBV9	NA	TRBJ2-6	TGTGCCAGCAGCTTTAAAGGGGCCAACGTCCTGACTTTC	CASSFKGANVLTF
TRBD2	TRBV5-4	NA	TRBJ2-5	TGTGCCAGCAGCTCGTCGGGGACTAGCGGGGGGGCCCACCGAGAGACCCAGTACTTC	CASSSSGTSGGAHRETQYF
NA	TRBV18	NA	TRBJ1-6	TGTGCCAGCTCACCGGGCGTGGGGGGTGCGAATTCACCCCTCCACTTT	CASSPGVGGANSPLHF
NA	TRBV27	NA	TRBJ1-2	TGTGCCAGCAGCCGCTCCGACAGGAACTATGGCTACACCTTC	CASSRSDRNYGYTF
NA	TRBV19	once	TRBJ1-4	TGTGCCTCAAATAAGGGACTTACAAATGAAAAACTGTTTTTT	CASNKGLTNEKLFF
NA	TRBV6-1	NA	TRBJ2-7	TGTGCCAGCAGGACAACGACTACCTACGAGCAGTACTTC	CASRTTTTYEQYF
TRBD1	TRBV7-2	NA	TRBJ1-1	TGTGCCAGCAGCAAAAAATGGACAGGGGGCATTGAGGACACTGAAGCTTTCTTT	CASSKKWTGGIEDTEAFF
NA	TRBV7-9	NA	TRBJ1-4	TGTGCCAGCAGGGCTCCGGGGAAGGGATGGGAAAAACTGTTTTTT	CASRAPGKGWEKLFF
TRBD1	TRBV4-3	NA	TRBJ1-2	TGCGCCAGCAGCCTAGACGAGGGGGCGCAAGGCTACACCTTC	CASSLDEGAQGYTF
TRBD1	TRBV9	NA	TRBJ1-3	TGTGCCAGCAGCCGAGGACAGGGCAGAGGAAACACCATATATTTT	CASSRGQGRGNTIYF
NA	TRBV27	NA	TRBJ1-2	TGTGCCAGCAGTTTATACGCAGGTCAAGCTACTAACTATGGCTACACCTTC	CASSLYAGQATNYGYTF
TRBD1	TRBV6-1	NA	TRBJ2-2	TGTGCCAGCAGCCCCGGGACAGGGCGAACCGGGGAGCTGTTTTTT	CASSPGTGRTGELFF
TRBD1	TRBV4-1	once	TRBJ2-3	TGCGCCAGCAGCCAAGGGCCACAGGGGGCAACAGATACGCAGTATTTT	CASSQGPQGATDTQYF
NA	TRBV9	few	TRBJ1-2	TGTGCCAGCAGCGTCGACCCGGGAGGGGGGAGAGGCTACACCTTC	CASSVDPGGGRGYTF
NA	TRBV10-3	NA	TRBJ2-5	TGTGCCATCAGTGGGCGAGGACAGAAAGAAGAGACCCAGTACTTC	CAISGRGQKEETQYF
TRBD1	TRBV18	few	TRBJ1-2	TGTGCCAGCTCAAACGGACAGGGGTATGGCTACACCTTC	CASSNGQGYGYTF
TRBD1	TRBV15	NA	TRBJ2-7	TGTGCCACCGCTAAGGGGACAGGGTATGGCGAGCAGTACTTC	CATAKGTGYGEQYF
TRBD2	TRBV28	NA	TRBJ2-5	TGTGCCAGCAGGGCTCTAGCGGGGGGGGAGACCCAGTACTTC	CASRALAGGETQYF
NA	TRBV6-5	NA	TRBJ2-6	TGTGCCAGCAGCCCGGTTGGGGCCAACGTCCTGACTTTC	CASSPVGANVLTF
TRBD2	TRBV15	once	TRBJ2-2	TGTGCCACCAGCAGAACTAGCGGGGGGCCTTCGAACACCGGGGAGCTGTTTTTT	CATSRTSGGPSNTGELFF
NA	TRBV6-5	NA	TRBJ1-2	TGTGCCAGCATACGGGAAGCTAACTATGGCTACACCTTC	CASIREANYGYTF
NA	TRBV5-4	NA	TRBJ1-2	TGTGCCAGCAGCTTCGCACTTGGGGGGGGCTACACCTTC	CASSFALGGGYTF
NA	TRBV7-3	NA	TRBJ2-7	TGTGCCAGCAGCTTTGGGGGGGCGGACGAGCAGTACTTC	CASSFGGADEQYF
NA	TRBV27	few	TRBJ2-2	TGTGCCAGCAGTTTGGTAGGTGAGGTGGCCGGGGAGCTGTTTTTT	CASSLVGEVAGELFF
TRBD1	TRBV27	NA	TRBJ1-5	TGTGCCAGCAGTTTAAGGGGACAGGGGGTCCGGGGCTACGACAATCAGCCCCAGCATTTT	CASSLRGQGVRGYDNQPQHF